The sample holds many counts of the clone carrying this T cell receptor (beta chain). Its antigen remains unidentified. This entry comes from a study of T cells in Graves' hyperthyroidism and ophthalmopathy. Study-level background: Sampling of peripheral blood happened at initial diagnosis, prior to any treatment.

Findings and caveats of the study: The model foresaw ophthalmopathy a median roughly 6.3 months prior to onset.

RNA transcripts served as the template for amplifying TCR beta CDR3 regions. First-round RT-PCR with HTBI primers amplified the TCR CDR3 region. TCRdb recomputed calls from the multiplex PCR reads with MiXCR, one row per CDR3 protein. Altogether approximately 610,000 distinct CDR3 sequences are present, approximately 15% being singletons, with the ten largest covering about 4.5%. V lost 7 bases to trimming and J lost 4 bases, with 17 bases between them. This CDR3 is built from 14 residues. CDR1 is MNHNS and CDR2 is SASEGT in the germline V gene. Inclusion characteristics of ophthalmopathy patients comprised a Clinical Activity Score of at least 3, a NOSPECS grade of at least 4, and duration under 3 months.

Sample: blood. The genes are TRBV6-1 and TRBJ2-7; D might be TRBD2 (6 bases). The source of this sequence is a woman between 40 and 55 years old with Graves' ophthalmopathy. CDR3 region: CASTVPGAFYEQYF. DNA for the CDR3: TGTGCCAGCACCGTACCGGGAGCATTTTACGAGCAGTACTTC.